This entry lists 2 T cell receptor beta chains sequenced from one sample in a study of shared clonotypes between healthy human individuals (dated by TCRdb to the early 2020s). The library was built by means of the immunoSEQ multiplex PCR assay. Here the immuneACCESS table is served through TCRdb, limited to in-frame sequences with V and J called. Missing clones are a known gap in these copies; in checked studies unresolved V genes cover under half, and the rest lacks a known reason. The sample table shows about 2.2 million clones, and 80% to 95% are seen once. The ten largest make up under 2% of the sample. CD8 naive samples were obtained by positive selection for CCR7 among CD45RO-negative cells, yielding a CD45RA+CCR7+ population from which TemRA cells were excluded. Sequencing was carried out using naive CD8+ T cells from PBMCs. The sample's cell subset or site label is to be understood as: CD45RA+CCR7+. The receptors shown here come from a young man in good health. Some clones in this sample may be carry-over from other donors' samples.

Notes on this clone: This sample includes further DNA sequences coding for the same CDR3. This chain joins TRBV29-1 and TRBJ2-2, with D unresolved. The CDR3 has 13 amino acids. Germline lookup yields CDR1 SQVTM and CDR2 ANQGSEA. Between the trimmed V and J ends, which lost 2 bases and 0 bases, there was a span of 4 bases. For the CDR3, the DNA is TGCAGCGTTGAAATACCGAACACCGGGGAGCTGTTTTTT. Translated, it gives CSVEIPNTGELFF.

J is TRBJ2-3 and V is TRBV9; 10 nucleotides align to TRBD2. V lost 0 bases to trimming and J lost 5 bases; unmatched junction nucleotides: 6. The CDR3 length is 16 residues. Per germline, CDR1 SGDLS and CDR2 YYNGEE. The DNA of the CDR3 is TGTGCCAGCAGCGTAGAGGTAGCGGGAGGTTTAGATACGCAGTATTTT. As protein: CASSVEVAGGLDTQYF.